This T cell receptor (beta chain) was found in a study of blood T cell repertoires in COVID-19. The protocol was immunoSEQ multiplex PCR, while the TCRdb copy is restricted to in-frame clones and leaves out a portion. The sample records some 130,000 clones, about 89% being singletons. The germline gives CDR1 MNHEY, CDR2 SMNVEV (reference sequence). This CDR3 is 12 amino acids long. V gave up 4 bases and J gave up 10 bases, with 12 bases separating them. The chain carries TRBV27 and TRBJ2-3, with TRBD1 as a possible D gene (6 bases). The TCR comes from a man aged 55 to 70 with COVID-19, enrolled during active disease. Sequencing input: peripheral blood. CDR3 nucleotides: TGTGCCAGCAGTTCCCGACAGGTTGCGCAGTATTTT. This gives the protein CASSSRQVAQYF.